This T cell receptor (beta chain) was sequenced in a study of blood T cell repertoires in COVID-19. Background on the study: Sources were T cells, B-cell-depleted T cells, or PBMCs; the material itself was cDNA or gDNA.

As originally analysed: Amplifying reference gene primers gave estimates of nucleated cell counts. Assay: immunoSEQ multiplex PCR; the TCRdb copy retains only in-frame clones and omits some. That table is the source of V, J and clone size, and D and trimming were worked out from the DNA. Among 410,000 or so clones listed, roughly 88% were seen once. V trimming: 6 bases; J trimming: 0 bases; junction bases outside the gene matches: 5. Germline V gene data show CDR1 as SGHRS and CDR2 as YFSETQ. The CDR3 runs 15 residues. The chain carries TRBV5-1 and TRBJ2-3; 9 bases map to TRBD2. The sequencing input was peripheral blood. The sequence derives from a woman between 25 and 40 years old with active or convalescent COVID-19. This CDR3 is CASTPLAGSTDTQYF. The DNA for the CDR3 is TGCGCCAGCACGCCTCTAGCGGGGAGCACAGATACGCAGTATTTT.